These T cell receptor beta chains were read from a single sample in a study of blood T cell repertoires in COVID-19. Assay used: immunoSEQ multiplex PCR; TCRdb lists only in-frame clones, some missing. The repertoire has fewer than 70,000 clones, 60% to 85% of them found once; the top ten carry 3.2%. The specimen was peripheral blood. Receptors were obtained from a man aged 55 to 70 with acute or convalescent COVID-19. CDR3s include the opening cysteine and the closing phenylalanine or tryptophan. A D gene is named only where the DNA matches it firmly. Where a row states a size, it is once, few, many or the class of an expanded clone; other rows omit it.

d_call: .
v_call: TRBV24-1
clone_size: .
j_call: TRBJ1-1
cdr3_aa: CATSDLRNRPELNTEAFF
cdr3_nt: TGTGCCACCAGTGATTTACGTAACAGACCTGAACTGAACACTGAAGCTTTCTTT

d_call: TRBD1
v_call: TRBV9
clone_size: .
j_call: TRBJ1-1
cdr3_aa: CASSTWTGSVEAFF
cdr3_nt: TGTGCCAGCAGCACCTGGACAGGGAGCGTTGAAGCTTTCTTT

d_call: TRBD1
v_call: TRBV28
clone_size: .
j_call: TRBJ2-7
cdr3_aa: CATWTGEFYEQYF
cdr3_nt: TGTGCCACCTGGACAGGGGAGTTTTACGAGCAGTACTTC

d_call: .
v_call: TRBV6-5
clone_size: few
j_call: TRBJ2-3
cdr3_aa: CASSLKGGGTDTQYF
cdr3_nt: TGTGCCAGCAGTTTGAAGGGGGGGGGCACAGATACGCAGTATTTT

d_call: TRBD2
v_call: TRBV19
clone_size: .
j_call: TRBJ2-1
cdr3_aa: CASSIAAGAHNEQFF
cdr3_nt: TGTGCCAGTAGTATCGCAGCGGGGGCTCACAATGAGCAGTTCTTC

d_call: .
v_call: TRBV7-2
clone_size: .
j_call: TRBJ2-3
cdr3_aa: CASSWWQGNTDTQYF
cdr3_nt: TGTGCCAGCAGCTGGTGGCAGGGGAACACAGATACGCAGTATTTT

d_call: TRBD1
v_call: TRBV12-5
clone_size: few
j_call: TRBJ1-1
cdr3_aa: CASGLDRGNTEAFF
cdr3_nt: TGTGCTAGTGGTTTGGACAGGGGGAACACTGAAGCTTTCTTT

d_call: .
v_call: TRBV5-1
clone_size: once
j_call: TRBJ1-2
cdr3_aa: CASGVRGRLTDYGYTF
cdr3_nt: TGCGCCAGCGGGGTCAGGGGACGGCTAACAGACTATGGCTACACCTTC

d_call: TRBD1
v_call: TRBV18
clone_size: .
j_call: TRBJ1-6
cdr3_aa: CASKGQGNSPLHF
cdr3_nt: TGTGCCTCAAAGGGACAGGGTAATTCACCCCTCCACTTT

d_call: .
v_call: TRBV7-9
clone_size: .
j_call: TRBJ2-2
cdr3_aa: CASSSLPQGYTGELFF
cdr3_nt: TGTGCCAGCAGCTCACTACCACAAGGTTATACCGGGGAGCTGTTTTTT

d_call: .
v_call: TRBV27
clone_size: .
j_call: TRBJ2-2
cdr3_aa: CASKPGANTGELFF
cdr3_nt: TGTGCCAGCAAACCGGGAGCGAACACCGGGGAGCTGTTTTTT

d_call: .
v_call: TRBV9
clone_size: .
j_call: TRBJ1-1
cdr3_aa: CASSVVDDTNTEAFF
cdr3_nt: TGTGCCAGCAGCGTAGTGGATGACACCAACACTGAAGCTTTCTTT

d_call: TRBD1
v_call: TRBV5-4
clone_size: .
j_call: TRBJ1-2
cdr3_aa: CASRDGTGNYGYTF
cdr3_nt: TGTGCCAGCAGGGACGGGACAGGGAACTATGGCTACACCTTC

d_call: .
v_call: TRBV6-5
clone_size: .
j_call: TRBJ1-2
cdr3_aa: CASSYSGMGRGYTF
cdr3_nt: TGTGCCAGCAGTTACTCCGGGATGGGGAGGGGCTACACCTTC

d_call: .
v_call: TRBV19
clone_size: .
j_call: TRBJ1-2
cdr3_aa: CASSRGTNYGYTF
cdr3_nt: TGTGCCAGTAGCCGAGGGACTAACTATGGCTACACCTTC

d_call: TRBD1
v_call: TRBV2
clone_size: .
j_call: TRBJ1-4
cdr3_aa: CASARDRGQFREKLFF
cdr3_nt: TGTGCCAGCGCCCGGGACAGGGGGCAGTTTAGGGAAAAACTGTTTTTT

d_call: .
v_call: TRBV4-1
clone_size: once
j_call: TRBJ2-2
cdr3_aa: CASSLQGANTGELFF
cdr3_nt: TGCGCCAGCAGCTTACAGGGTGCGAACACCGGGGAGCTGTTTTTT

d_call: .
v_call: TRBV20-1
clone_size: few
j_call: TRBJ2-5
cdr3_aa: CSASTLVKETQYF
cdr3_nt: TGCAGTGCTAGTACACTAGTCAAAGAGACCCAGTACTTC

d_call: TRBD1
v_call: TRBV6-5
clone_size: .
j_call: TRBJ1-5
cdr3_aa: CASSYSTGQGNQPQHF
cdr3_nt: TGTGCCAGCAGTTACTCGACGGGACAGGGCAATCAGCCCCAGCATTTT

d_call: .
v_call: TRBV24-1
clone_size: .
j_call: TRBJ2-7
cdr3_aa: CATSDKRPSSPYEQYF
cdr3_nt: TGTGCCACCAGTGATAAACGTCCGTCAAGCCCCTACGAGCAGTACTTC

d_call: TRBD1
v_call: TRBV9
clone_size: .
j_call: TRBJ2-1
cdr3_aa: CASSVAGGWSEQFF
cdr3_nt: TGTGCCAGCAGCGTAGCAGGGGGCTGGAGTGAGCAGTTCTTC

d_call: TRBD1
v_call: TRBV7-6
clone_size: .
j_call: TRBJ1-1
cdr3_aa: CASSLDRDTEAFF
cdr3_nt: TGTGCCAGCAGCTTGGACAGGGACACTGAAGCTTTCTTT

d_call: TRBD1
v_call: TRBV11-2
clone_size: few
j_call: TRBJ2-7
cdr3_aa: CASSLVRDRLYEQYF
cdr3_nt: TGTGCCAGCAGCTTAGTCCGGGACAGGCTCTACGAGCAGTACTTC

d_call: TRBD2
v_call: TRBV5-4
clone_size: .
j_call: TRBJ2-5
cdr3_aa: CASNPGLAGQETQYF
cdr3_nt: TGTGCCAGCAACCCGGGACTAGCGGGGCAAGAGACCCAGTACTTC

d_call: .
v_call: TRBV7-2
clone_size: .
j_call: TRBJ2-5
cdr3_aa: CASSLRTAPPTQETQYF
cdr3_nt: TGTGCCAGCAGCTTAAGGACTGCACCTCCAACTCAAGAGACCCAGTACTTC

d_call: .
v_call: TRBV6-4
clone_size: .
j_call: TRBJ2-5
cdr3_aa: CAKRAFQETQYF
cdr3_nt: TGTGCCAAGAGGGCCTTCCAAGAGACCCAGTACTTC

d_call: .
v_call: TRBV18
clone_size: .
j_call: TRBJ1-1
cdr3_aa: CASSEGHLNTEAFF
cdr3_nt: TGTGCCAGCTCTGAGGGACACCTGAACACTGAAGCTTTCTTT

d_call: TRBD2
v_call: TRBV7-2
clone_size: .
j_call: TRBJ2-1
cdr3_aa: CASSFQRGGRDEQFF
cdr3_nt: TGTGCCAGCAGCTTCCAGCGGGGGGGCCGGGATGAGCAGTTCTTC

d_call: TRBD2
v_call: TRBV5-1
clone_size: few
j_call: TRBJ2-7
cdr3_aa: CASSRREGSPYEQYF
cdr3_nt: TGCGCCAGCTCCCGTCGGGAGGGAAGTCCCTACGAGCAGTACTTC

d_call: .
v_call: TRBV4-1
clone_size: .
j_call: TRBJ2-1
cdr3_aa: CASSQDVGVYNEQFF
cdr3_nt: TGCGCCAGCAGCCAAGATGTGGGAGTTTACAATGAGCAGTTCTTC

d_call: .
v_call: TRBV6-7
clone_size: .
j_call: TRBJ1-2
cdr3_aa: CASTRLPGLSPYGYTF
cdr3_nt: TGTGCCAGCACTCGTTTACCGGGTCTCTCCCCCTATGGCTACACCTTC

d_call: TRBD1
v_call: TRBV11-2
clone_size: once
j_call: TRBJ1-4
cdr3_aa: CASSLGESRDSKIKLFF
cdr3_nt: TGTGCCAGCAGCTTAGGTGAATCGCGGGACAGCAAAATAAAACTGTTTTTT

d_call: TRBD1
v_call: TRBV24-1
clone_size: .
j_call: TRBJ1-2
cdr3_aa: CATSEGGASTYGYTF
cdr3_nt: TGTGCCACCAGTGAAGGGGGCGCTTCTACCTATGGCTACACCTTC

d_call: TRBD2
v_call: TRBV29-1
clone_size: .
j_call: TRBJ2-5
cdr3_aa: CSVDVLAGALQETQYF
cdr3_nt: TGCAGCGTTGACGTTTTAGCGGGGGCTCTCCAAGAGACCCAGTACTTC

d_call: .
v_call: TRBV14
clone_size: many
j_call: TRBJ1-2
cdr3_aa: CASSPFGLANYGYTF
cdr3_nt: TGTGCCAGCAGCCCCTTCGGTCTAGCTAACTATGGCTACACCTTC

d_call: .
v_call: TRBV24-1
clone_size: .
j_call: TRBJ1-2
cdr3_aa: CATSADTSHREGYGYTF
cdr3_nt: TGTGCCACCAGTGCTGACACTTCTCACAGGGAAGGATATGGCTACACCTTC

d_call: .
v_call: TRBV6-5
clone_size: many
j_call: TRBJ1-1
cdr3_aa: CATREGGLTEAFF
cdr3_nt: TGTGCCACCAGAGAGGGAGGCCTCACTGAAGCTTTCTTT

d_call: .
v_call: TRBV7-9
clone_size: .
j_call: TRBJ1-2
cdr3_aa: CASSATEKGDLYGYTF
cdr3_nt: TGTGCCAGCAGCGCGACCGAGAAAGGGGATCTCTATGGCTACACCTTC

d_call: TRBD2
v_call: TRBV7-2
clone_size: .
j_call: TRBJ2-2
cdr3_aa: CASSLPGLAGSGELFF
cdr3_nt: TGTGCCAGCAGCTTACCGGGACTAGCGGGGTCGGGGGAGCTGTTTTTT

d_call: .
v_call: TRBV6-5
clone_size: .
j_call: TRBJ1-1
cdr3_aa: CASSYLGPRDTEAFF
cdr3_nt: TGTGCCAGCAGTTACCTGGGGCCTCGCGACACTGAAGCTTTCTTT

d_call: .
v_call: TRBV19
clone_size: .
j_call: TRBJ1-2
cdr3_aa: CASSPRQDGTYGYTF
cdr3_nt: TGTGCCAGTAGTCCTAGACAGGACGGGACGTATGGCTACACCTTC

d_call: .
v_call: TRBV2
clone_size: .
j_call: TRBJ1-5
cdr3_aa: CASSDRNQPQHF
cdr3_nt: TGTGCCAGCAGTGACAGGAATCAGCCCCAGCATTTT

d_call: TRBD1
v_call: TRBV12-3/TRBV12-4
clone_size: .
j_call: TRBJ1-2
cdr3_aa: CASSGDRAYGYTF
cdr3_nt: TGTGCCAGCAGTGGGGACAGGGCTTATGGCTACACCTTC

d_call: TRBD2
v_call: TRBV19
clone_size: .
j_call: TRBJ2-2
cdr3_aa: CASSIRQSGGATGELFF
cdr3_nt: TGTGCCAGTAGTATCCGCCAGAGCGGGGGCGCCACCGGGGAGCTGTTTTTT

d_call: .
v_call: TRBV7-3
clone_size: once
j_call: TRBJ1-6
cdr3_aa: CASSLGRTRNSPLHF
cdr3_nt: TGTGCCAGCAGCTTAGGCAGGACACGCAATTCACCCCTCCATTTT

d_call: .
v_call: TRBV5-1
clone_size: .
j_call: TRBJ1-2
cdr3_aa: CASSSEVTGSTDGYTF
cdr3_nt: TGCGCCAGCAGCTCAGAGGTCACAGGATCGACGGATGGCTACACCTTC

d_call: .
v_call: TRBV29-1
clone_size: medium-sized
j_call: TRBJ1-2
cdr3_aa: CSVDDSNYGYTF
cdr3_nt: TGCAGCGTCGATGACAGCAACTATGGCTACACCTTC

d_call: TRBD1
v_call: TRBV24-1
clone_size: .
j_call: TRBJ1-1
cdr3_aa: CATSDPDRGRAFF
cdr3_nt: TGTGCCACCAGTGACCCTGACAGGGGAAGAGCTTTCTTT

d_call: .
v_call: TRBV6-5
clone_size: .
j_call: TRBJ1-1
cdr3_aa: CASSQRLLDTEAFF
cdr3_nt: TGTGCCAGCAGTCAAAGACTATTAGACACTGAAGCTTTCTTT

d_call: .
v_call: TRBV4-1
clone_size: once
j_call: TRBJ1-1
cdr3_aa: CASSRYSLINTEAFF
cdr3_nt: TGCGCCAGCAGCCGCTATTCTCTAATAAACACTGAAGCTTTCTTT